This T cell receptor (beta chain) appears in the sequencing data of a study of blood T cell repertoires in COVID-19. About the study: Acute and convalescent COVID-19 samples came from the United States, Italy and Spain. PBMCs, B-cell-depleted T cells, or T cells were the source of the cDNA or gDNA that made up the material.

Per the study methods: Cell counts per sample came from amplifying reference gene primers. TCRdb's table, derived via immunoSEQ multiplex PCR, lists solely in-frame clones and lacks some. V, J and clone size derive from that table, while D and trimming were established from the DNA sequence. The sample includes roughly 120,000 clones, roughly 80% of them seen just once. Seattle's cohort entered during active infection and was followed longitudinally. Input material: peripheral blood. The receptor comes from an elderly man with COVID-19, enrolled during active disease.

DNA for the CDR3: TGTGCCAGCTCACCGGGACAGGGGGCCGCTGGCTACACCTTC. Translating gives CASSPGQGAAGYTF. The chain links TRBV18 to TRBJ1-2, with 12 bases identical to TRBD1. Germline V gene lookup returns CDR1 KGHSH and CDR2 LQKENI. V shed 3 bases and J 7 bases; nucleotides not matched to a gene: 3. The CDR3 length is 14 residues.